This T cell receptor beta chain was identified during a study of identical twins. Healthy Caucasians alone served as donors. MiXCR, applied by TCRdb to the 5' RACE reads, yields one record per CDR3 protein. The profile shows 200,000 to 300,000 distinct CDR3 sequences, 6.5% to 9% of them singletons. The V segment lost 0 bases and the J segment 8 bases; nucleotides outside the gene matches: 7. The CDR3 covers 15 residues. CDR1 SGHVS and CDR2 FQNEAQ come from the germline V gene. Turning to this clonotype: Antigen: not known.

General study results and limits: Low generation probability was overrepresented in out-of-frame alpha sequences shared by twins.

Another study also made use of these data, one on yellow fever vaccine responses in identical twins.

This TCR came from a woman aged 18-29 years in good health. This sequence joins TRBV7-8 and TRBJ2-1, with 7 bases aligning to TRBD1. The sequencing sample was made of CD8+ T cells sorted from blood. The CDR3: CASSLARQGSHEQFF. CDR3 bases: TGTGCCAGCAGCTTAGCCCGACAGGGCTCCCATGAGCAGTTCTTC.